This TCR beta chain is from a study of radiotherapy plus CTLA-4 blockade in lung cancer (dated by TCRdb to the late 2010s). General notes on the study: Among enrolled patients, 15% to 20% had an objective response and approximately 30% reached disease control. Broad study findings and their caveats: The strongest predictors of response were reported to be early dynamic shifts in blood T cell clones along with a rise in serum interferon-beta following radiation. TCR clones derived from tumors expanded in peripheral blood after treatment with radiotherapy and ipilimumab.

This clone was counted between two and nine times. Its antigen is not yet known. Within one base of it there is no much larger clone, and no base qualities were kept. In the germline V gene, CDR1 corresponds to MNHEY and CDR2 to SVGAGI. Counted from cysteine to phenylalanine, this CDR3 has 13 amino acids. The retained sequence is limited to the CDR3, 39 bases, with the frame set at the first base. V gives up 7 bases and J gives up 0 bases, and the segment between their germline ends measures 7 bases. Receptors were amplified or captured by the immunoSEQ multiplex PCR assay. Entries here come from immuneACCESS through TCRdb and include only in-frame sequences with V and J called. Some clones fail to appear in such tables; in the studies checked, an unresolved V gene covers under half of the shortfall, and the cause of the remainder is unknown. Present in this sample are just over 60,000 clones, 70% to 85% of which were seen just once. About 4.2% of the sample is held by the ten biggest clonotypes.

The study evaluated CTLA-4 blockade (ipilimumab) given together with focal radiation therapy in patients who had chemo-refractory metastatic non-small-cell lung cancer. This sequence was found in a human donor with non-small cell lung cancer who had a complete response to radiotherapy plus ipilimumab. The sample was peripheral blood, taken from a patient treated with radiotherapy plus ipilimumab. The rearrangement joined TRBV6-5 to TRBJ1-3; the D gene assignment is ambiguous. This receptor has the CDR3 CASNDGSGNTIYF. The sequenced DNA is TGTGCCAGCAATGACGGCTCTGGAAACACCATATATTTT.